The clone carrying this TCR beta chain was observed a handful of times. What it binds is unknown. The CDR3 has 15 amino acids. The V segment lost 1 base and the J segment 8 bases; nucleotides outside the gene matches: 10. The germline V gene encodes CDR1 MGHRA and CDR2 YSYEKL. The protocol was immunoSEQ multiplex PCR, while the TCRdb copy is restricted to in-frame clones and leaves out a portion. The sample has approximately 150,000 clones, 90% seen once. Analysis merged second doses at about 4 or about 12 weeks. This sample stems from a study of T cell responses to AZD1222 COVID-19 vaccine. Study-wide findings and caveats: Dominant CD4 TCR responses targeted spike regions 160-218 and 743-854. Mostly white British, mostly female donors; authors suggested clonal diversity may be underestimated. Spike-specific TCR breadth and depth went up after people got two AZD1222 doses.

The chain recombines TRBV4-1 with TRBJ1-2; TRBD1 matches 7 bases. The origin of this receptor is an adult who received the AZD1222 COVID-19 vaccine. Here the sequenced sample was peripheral blood, taken 28 days after the second AZD1222 dose. CDR3 nucleotides: TGCGCCAGCAGCCAAGGAGGCCAAGGGGGCTGGGGCTACACCTTC. Amino acid sequence: CASSQGGQGGWGYTF.